This T cell receptor beta chain was recorded in a study of blood T cell repertoires in COVID-19. Using immunoSEQ multiplex PCR, the repertoire was profiled, and TCRdb retains in-frame clones only, with some absent. The sample has roughly 280,000 clones; about 85% are singletons. Germline V lookup: CDR1 WNHNN, CDR2 SYGVQD (reference sequence). J was trimmed by 5 bases and V by 0 bases; bases with no gene match: 11. This CDR3 is built from 17 residues. Cohort 3 donors counted as recovered after two negative PCRs, clearance, or resolved symptoms. V is TRBV10-1 and J is TRBJ2-5; 8 positions match TRBD2. Sequenced material: PBMCs or T cells enriched from blood (not recorded which). The TCR sequence derives from a woman between 50 and 59 years old who had recovered from COVID-19. The CDR3 protein is CASSESEWSGSEETQYF. The CDR3 DNA is TGCGCCAGCAGTGAGTCAGAGTGGAGCGGGAGTGAGGAGACCCAGTACTTC.